This T cell receptor beta chain is from a study of CD8+CD57+ T cells in acquired aplastic anemia. At the level of the study: Mean DNA quantity obtained from sorted CD4+ and CD8+ cells was about 3.2 ug. Read counts for CD4+ cells (from healthy donors) averaged about 10.8 million.

This CDR3 is built from 14 residues. The ends were cut back, 7 bases at V and 2 bases at J, with 16 bases in the middle. Germline-derived CDR1 and CDR2 are SGHRS and YFSETQ. Genomic DNA, the template, was used for profiling of the TCR beta VDJ and CDR3. MiXCR, applied by TCRdb to the reads, yields one record per CDR3 protein. Of approximately 65,000 distinct CDR3 sequences in the sample, roughly 54% are singletons; the top ten hold 2% to 2.5%. As concerns this clonotype: Antigen unknown.

General study results and limits: The same twenty-nine CD8+ CDR3 sequences occurred in patients and in controls.

Sequencing input: sorted CD4+, CD8+, or CD8+CD57+ T cells (not recorded which) from PBMCs. This TCR came from a human donor in good health, serving as a control. V and J are TRBV5-1 and TRBJ2-7, with D possibly being TRBD1 (6 bases). CDR3 DNA: TGCGCCAGCCGGTCAGGGGTGATGGCCTACGAGCAGTACTTC. Its protein product is CASRSGVMAYEQYF.